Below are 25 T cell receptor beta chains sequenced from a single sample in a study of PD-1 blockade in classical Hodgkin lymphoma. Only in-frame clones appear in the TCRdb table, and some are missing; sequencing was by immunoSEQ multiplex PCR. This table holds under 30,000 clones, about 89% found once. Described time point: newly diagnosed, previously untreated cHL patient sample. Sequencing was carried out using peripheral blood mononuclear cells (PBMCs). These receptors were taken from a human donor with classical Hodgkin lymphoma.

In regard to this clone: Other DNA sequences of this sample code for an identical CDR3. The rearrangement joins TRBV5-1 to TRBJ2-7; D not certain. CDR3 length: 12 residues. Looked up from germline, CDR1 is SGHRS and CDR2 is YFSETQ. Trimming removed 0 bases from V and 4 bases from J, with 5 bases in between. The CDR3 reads CASSLDNYEQYF. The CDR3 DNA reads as TGCGCCAGCAGCTTGGACAATTACGAGCAGTACTTC.

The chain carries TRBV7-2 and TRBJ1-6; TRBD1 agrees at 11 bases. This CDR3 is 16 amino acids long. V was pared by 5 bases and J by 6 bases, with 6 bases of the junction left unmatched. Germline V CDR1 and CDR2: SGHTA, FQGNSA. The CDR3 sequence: CASSAWTGGRNSPLHF. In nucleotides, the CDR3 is TGTGCCAGCAGCGCCTGGACAGGGGGCCGTAATTCACCCCTCCACTTT.

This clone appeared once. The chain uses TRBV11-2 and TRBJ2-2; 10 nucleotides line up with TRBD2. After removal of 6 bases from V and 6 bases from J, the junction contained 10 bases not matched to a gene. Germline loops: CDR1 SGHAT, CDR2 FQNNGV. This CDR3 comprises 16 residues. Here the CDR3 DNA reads TGTGCCAGCAGTTCACTCGGGACTAGCGAGGCCGGGGAGCTGTTTTTT. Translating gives CASSSLGTSEAGELFF.

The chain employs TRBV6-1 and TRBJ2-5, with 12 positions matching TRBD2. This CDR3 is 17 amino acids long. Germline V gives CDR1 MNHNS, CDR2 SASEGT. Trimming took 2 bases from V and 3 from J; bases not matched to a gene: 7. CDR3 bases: TGTGCCAGCAGTGAATGGGCTAGCGGGAGGGAGGAAGAGACCCAGTACTTC. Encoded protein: CASSEWASGREEETQYF.

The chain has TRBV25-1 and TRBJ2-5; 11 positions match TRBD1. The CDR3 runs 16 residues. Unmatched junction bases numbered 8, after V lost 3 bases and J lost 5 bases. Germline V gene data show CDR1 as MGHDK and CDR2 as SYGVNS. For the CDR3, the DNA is TGTGCCAGCAGTGACTTCCCGGGACAGGGGGAGGAGACCCAGTACTTC. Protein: CASSDFPGQGEETQYF.

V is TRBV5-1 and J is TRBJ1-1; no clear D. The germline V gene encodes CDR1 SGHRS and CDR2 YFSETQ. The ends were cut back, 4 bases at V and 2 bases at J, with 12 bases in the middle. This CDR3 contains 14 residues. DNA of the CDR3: TGCGCCAGCAGCGAATACGGCGTAAACACTGAAGCTTTCTTT. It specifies CASSEYGVNTEAFF.

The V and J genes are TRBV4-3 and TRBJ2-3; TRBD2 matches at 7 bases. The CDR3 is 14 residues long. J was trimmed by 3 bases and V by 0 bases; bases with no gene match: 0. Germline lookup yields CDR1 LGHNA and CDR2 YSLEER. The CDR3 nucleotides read TGCGCCAGCAGCCAAGAACTAGCGACAGATACGCAGTATTTT. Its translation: CASSQELATDTQYF.

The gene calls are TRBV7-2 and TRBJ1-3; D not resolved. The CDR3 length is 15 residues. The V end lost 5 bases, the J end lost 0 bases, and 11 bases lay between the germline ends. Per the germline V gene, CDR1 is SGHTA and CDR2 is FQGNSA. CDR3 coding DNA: TGTGCCAGCAGCCCATACACCAGCTCTGGAAACACCATATATTTT. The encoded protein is CASSPYTSSGNTIYF.

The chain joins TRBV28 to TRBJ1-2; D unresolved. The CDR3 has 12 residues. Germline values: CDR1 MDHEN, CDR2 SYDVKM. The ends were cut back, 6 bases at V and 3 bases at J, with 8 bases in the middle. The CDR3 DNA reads TGTGCCAGCAGATCAGGCGACTATGGCTACACCTTC. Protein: CASRSGDYGYTF.

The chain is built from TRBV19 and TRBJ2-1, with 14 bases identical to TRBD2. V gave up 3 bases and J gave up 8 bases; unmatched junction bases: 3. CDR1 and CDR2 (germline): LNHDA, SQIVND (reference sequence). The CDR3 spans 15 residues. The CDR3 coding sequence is TGTGCCAGTAGTATTGGGACTAGCGGGAGTTATGAGCAGTTCTTC. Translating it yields CASSIGTSGSYEQFF.

The CDR3 DNA reads TGTGCCAGCAGCTTCTATGAGACCCAGTACTTC. Protein product: CASSFYETQYF. This sequence joins TRBV7-2 and TRBJ2-5; D call uncertain. Germline CDR1 SGHTA, CDR2 FQGNSA. The CDR3 is 11 residues long. V was trimmed by 3 bases and J by 5 bases, leaving 4 bases between them.

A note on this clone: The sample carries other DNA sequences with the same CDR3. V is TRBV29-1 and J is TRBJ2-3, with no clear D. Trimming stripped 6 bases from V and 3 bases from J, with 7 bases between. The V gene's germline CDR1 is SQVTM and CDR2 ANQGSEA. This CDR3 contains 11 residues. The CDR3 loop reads CSVGETDTQYF. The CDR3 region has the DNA TGCAGCGTGGGCGAAACAGATACGCAGTATTTT.

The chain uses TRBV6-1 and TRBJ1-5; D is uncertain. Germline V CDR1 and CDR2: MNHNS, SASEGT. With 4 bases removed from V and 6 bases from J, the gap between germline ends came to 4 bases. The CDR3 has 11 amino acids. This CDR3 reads CASSGGQPQHF. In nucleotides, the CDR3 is TGTGCCAGCAGTGGGGGTCAGCCCCAGCATTTT.

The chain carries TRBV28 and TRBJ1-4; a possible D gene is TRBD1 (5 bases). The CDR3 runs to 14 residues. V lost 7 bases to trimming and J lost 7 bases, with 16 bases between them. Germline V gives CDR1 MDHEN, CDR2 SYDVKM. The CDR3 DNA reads TGTGCCAGCAACCCAGCGGGGCAGACTGAAAAACTGTTTTTT. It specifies CASNPAGQTEKLFF.

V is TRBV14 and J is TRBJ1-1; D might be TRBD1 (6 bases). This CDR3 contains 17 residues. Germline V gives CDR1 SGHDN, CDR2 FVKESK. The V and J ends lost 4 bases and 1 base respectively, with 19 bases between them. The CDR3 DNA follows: TGTGCCAGCAGCCCCGTTTGGGGGCTCTTCGGGAACACTGAAGCTTTCTTT. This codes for CASSPVWGLFGNTEAFF.

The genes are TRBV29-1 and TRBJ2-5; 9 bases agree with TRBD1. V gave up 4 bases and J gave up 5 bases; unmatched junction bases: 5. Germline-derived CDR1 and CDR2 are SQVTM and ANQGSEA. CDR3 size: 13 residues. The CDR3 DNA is TGCAGCGTTGGGGACAGGGTCAGGGAGACCCAGTACTTC. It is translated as CSVGDRVRETQYF.

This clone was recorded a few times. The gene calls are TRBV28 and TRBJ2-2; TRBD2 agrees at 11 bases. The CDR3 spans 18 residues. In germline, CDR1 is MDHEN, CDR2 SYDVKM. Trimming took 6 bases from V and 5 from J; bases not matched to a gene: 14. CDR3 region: CASSLGLGTSGRTGELFF. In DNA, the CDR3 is TGTGCCAGCAGCTTGGGGCTTGGGACTAGCGGACGAACCGGGGAGCTGTTTTTT.

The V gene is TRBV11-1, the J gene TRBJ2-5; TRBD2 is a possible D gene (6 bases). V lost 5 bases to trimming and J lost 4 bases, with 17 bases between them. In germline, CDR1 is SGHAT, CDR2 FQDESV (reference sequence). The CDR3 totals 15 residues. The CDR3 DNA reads TGTGCCAGCAGCCGCGTGGGGGTCGGGGGAGAGACCCAGTACTTC. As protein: CASSRVGVGGETQYF.

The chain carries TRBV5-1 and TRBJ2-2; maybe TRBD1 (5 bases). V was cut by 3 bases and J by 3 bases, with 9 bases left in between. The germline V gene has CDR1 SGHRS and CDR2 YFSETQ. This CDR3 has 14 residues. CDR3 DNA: TGCGCCAGCAGCTCGACACAGGACACCGGGGAGCTGTTTTTT. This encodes CASSSTQDTGELFF.

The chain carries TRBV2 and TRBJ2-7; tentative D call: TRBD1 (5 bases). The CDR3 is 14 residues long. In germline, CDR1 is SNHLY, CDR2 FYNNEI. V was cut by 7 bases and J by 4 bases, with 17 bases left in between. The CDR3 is CASKGQGSFYEQYF. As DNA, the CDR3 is TGTGCCAGCAAGGGTCAGGGTTCATTTTACGAGCAGTACTTC.

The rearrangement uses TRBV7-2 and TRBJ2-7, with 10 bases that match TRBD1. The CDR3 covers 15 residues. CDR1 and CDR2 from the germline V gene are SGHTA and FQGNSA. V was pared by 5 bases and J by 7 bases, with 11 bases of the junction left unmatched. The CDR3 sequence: CASSIPGQGYREQYF. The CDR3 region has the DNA TGTGCCAGCAGCATTCCGGGACAGGGGTATCGGGAGCAGTACTTC.

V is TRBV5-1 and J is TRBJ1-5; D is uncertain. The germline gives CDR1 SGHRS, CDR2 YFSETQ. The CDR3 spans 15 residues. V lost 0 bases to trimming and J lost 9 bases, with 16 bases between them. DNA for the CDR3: TGCGCCAGCAGCTTGGCTGGGTCCCCAAGTACGCCCCAGCATTTT. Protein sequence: CASSLAGSPSTPQHF.

DNA for the CDR3: TGTGCCAGCAGCTTGCAGGGACCCACTGGAAACACCATATATTTT. Encoded protein: CASSLQGPTGNTIYF. The rearrangement uses TRBV5-4 and TRBJ1-3, with D possibly matching TRBD1 (5 bases). Per the germline V gene, CDR1 is SGHNT and CDR2 is YYREEE (reference sequence). Deletions cut 1 base from V and 2 bases from J, with 10 bases between. The CDR3 spans 15 residues.

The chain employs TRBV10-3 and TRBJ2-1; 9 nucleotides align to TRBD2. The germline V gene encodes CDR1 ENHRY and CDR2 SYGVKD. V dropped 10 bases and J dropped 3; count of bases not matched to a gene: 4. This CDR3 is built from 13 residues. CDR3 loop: CATGTSLYNEQFF. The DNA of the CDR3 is TGTGCCACCGGGACTAGCCTCTACAATGAGCAGTTCTTC.

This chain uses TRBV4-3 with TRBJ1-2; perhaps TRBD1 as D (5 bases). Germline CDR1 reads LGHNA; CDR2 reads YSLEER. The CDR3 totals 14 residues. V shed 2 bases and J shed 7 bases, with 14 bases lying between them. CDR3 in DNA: TGCGCCAGCAGCCAATACCTCCTCGGGGCTGGCTACACCTTC. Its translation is CASSQYLLGAGYTF.